Listed below are T cell receptor beta chains from one sample, sequenced in a study of cytomegalovirus exposure and HLA in healthy donors. Repertoires were generated with immunoSEQ multiplex PCR, while TCRdb's copy carries only in-frame clones and drops some. The table lists around 150,000 clones. The sequenced sample consisted of PBMCs. These receptors all stem from a woman aged 55-75 years in good health and CMV-seronegative. Each CDR3 is given with its conserved first and last residue. The D gene is left open where the match is weak.

D gene | J gene | V gene | CDR3 protein | CDR3 DNA
- | TRBJ1-5 | TRBV5-1 | CASSPGRPGEPQHF | TGCGCCAGCAGCCCGGGCCGGCCCGGGGAGCCCCAGCATTTT
TRBD1 | TRBJ2-3 | TRBV7-9 | CACSDGTGAPDTQYF | TGTGCCTGCTCTGACGGGACAGGGGCGCCAGATACGCAGTATTTT
TRBD2 | TRBJ2-1 | TRBV27 | CASSTRLAGGYNEQFF | TGTGCCAGCAGTACCCGACTAGCGGGAGGGTACAATGAGCAGTTCTTC
- | TRBJ1-1 | TRBV19 | CASSTDFWGGNTEAFF | TGTGCCAGTAGTACAGACTTCTGGGGAGGCAACACTGAAGCTTTCTTT
- | TRBJ2-3 | TRBV7-8 | CASSFGRSTDTQYF | TGTGCCAGCAGCTTTGGCAGAAGCACAGATACGCAGTATTTT
TRBD1 | TRBJ2-2 | TRBV4-2 | CASSQEGPGQGTGELFF | TGTGCCAGCAGCCAAGAAGGGCCGGGACAGGGAACCGGGGAGCTGTTTTTT
TRBD2 | TRBJ2-1 | TRBV5-1 | CASSWGLAGDNEQFF | TGCGCCAGCAGCTGGGGACTAGCGGGGGACAATGAGCAGTTCTTC
TRBD1 | TRBJ2-7 | TRBV2 | CATSSPGQGVYEQYF | TGTGCCACCTCATCCCCGGGACAGGGAGTCTACGAGCAGTACTTC
- | TRBJ2-4 | TRBV27 | CASSFMGRGIQYF | TGTGCCAGCAGTTTCATGGGCCGGGGCATTCAGTACTTC
- | TRBJ2-7 | TRBV30 | CAWIGVRGYEQYF | TGTGCCTGGATCGGCGTCAGGGGTTACGAGCAGTACTTC
TRBD1 | TRBJ2-3 | TRBV7-9 | CASSIGTGGTDTQYF | TGTGCCAGCAGCATCGGGACAGGGGGAACAGATACGCAGTATTTT
- | TRBJ1-2 | TRBV4-1 | CASSQSDPGGYTF | TGCGCCAGCAGCCAATCAGACCCGGGGGGCTACACCTTC
- | TRBJ2-1 | TRBV7-3 | CASSLSPQGGFYNEQFF | TGTGCCAGCAGCTTAAGCCCACAGGGGGGGTTTTACAATGAGCAGTTCTTC
- | TRBJ2-2 | TRBV7-8 | CASSLVVRGGYTGELFF | TGTGCCAGCAGCTTAGTCGTGCGGGGAGGATATACCGGGGAGCTGTTTTTT
- | TRBJ1-4 | TRBV15 | CATSRVPGSVATNEKLFF | TGTGCCACCAGCAGAGTCCCCGGGAGCGTTGCAACTAATGAAAAACTGTTTTTT
TRBD1 | TRBJ2-7 | TRBV6-4 | CASRSQGVGSYEQYF | TGTGCCAGCAGATCCCAGGGGGTCGGGTCCTACGAGCAGTACTTC
- | TRBJ2-7 | TRBV11-1 | CASSLVPSAYEQYF | TGTGCCAGCAGCTTAGTCCCGTCAGCCTACGAGCAGTACTTC